This T cell receptor (beta chain) emerged from a study of low-dose radiotherapy and immunotherapy resistance in tumors. Study at large: Dosing for Cohort 2 consisted of 1 Gy per fraction every two weeks, reaching a total of 13 Gy over 26 weeks.

Trimming took off 8 bases at V and 6 bases at J, with 11 bases between the two ends. This CDR3 is 12 amino acids long. The germline V gene encodes CDR1 MDHEN and CDR2 SYDVKM. Time point of the sample: after trial treatment. Described treatment: LDRT plus nivolumab, ipilimumab, low-dose cyclophosphamide and aspirin (RACIN trial). Only a few counts were recorded for this clonotype. Alpha- and beta-chain coverage of first-strand cDNA came from TRAV- and TRBV-specific primers. The authors amplified TCRs for 20 to 25 PCR cycles with a constant-region primer and a V-primer adapter. TCRdb passed the reads through MiXCR, listing each CDR3 protein once. The data contain under 75,000 distinct CDR3 sequences, about 23% of them singletons.

The V gene is TRBV28, the J gene TRBJ1-5; no clear D. The source is a male donor with prostate cancer. The sequences come from PBMCs, collected after low-dose radiotherapy plus immunotherapy. DNA of the CDR3: TGTGCCAGCGAGAGGGAAAGTCAGCCCCAGCATTTT. Translation gives CASERESQPQHF.